This TCR beta chain originates from a study of T cells in Graves' hyperthyroidism and ophthalmopathy (dated by TCRdb to the late 2010s). With regard to the full study: Peripheral blood samples were taken at initial diagnosis, before any treatment was given. A discovery cohort of roughly 96 patients, 43 with Graves' ophthalmopathy and approximately 57 with stable Graves' hyperthyroidism, was used to find distinguishing TCR V-J signatures. Whether ophthalmopathy could be predicted prospectively was tested in an independent validation cohort made up of 18 to 20 hyperthyroidism patients plus 17 patients who later progressed to ophthalmopathy. The approximately 95 discovery patients were divided at random into training and test sets in a 7:3 ratio. In addition, the study compared T-cell repertoires in thyroid tissue and in blood from six Graves' hyperthyroidism patients. After blood sampling, hyperthyroidism patients were treated with methimazole at a starting dose of 30 mg daily, and ophthalmopathy patients were treated with high-dose intravenous methylprednisolone. TCR Vbeta CDR3 sequencing of around 130 peripheral blood samples (43 ophthalmopathy, roughly 72 hyperthyroidism and approximately 17 progressor patients) is reported in the paper. The full study reports these points: Most expanded thyroid clonotypes (frequency above 0.001) were also found in blood, which suggests that blood repertoires may mirror thyroid immune responses. Ophthalmopathy was separated from stable hyperthyroidism by a 13 V-J signature model, with 87.88% sensitivity and roughly 81% specificity obtained in cross-validation and 80%/75% obtained in testing. During validation, the model predicted progression to ophthalmopathy a median of approximately 6.5 months ahead of onset, with more than 55% sensitivity and roughly 75% specificity. Sample size was not statistically predetermined, and blinding of investigators to group allocation was not performed.

This clonotype was observed at least ten times. It lacks a known antigen. Base qualities are missing; no much larger clone stands one base away. Hyperthyroidism patients were newly diagnosed, with disease duration under 2 months, and aged 18 to 65 years. The study excluded patients with uncontrolled infections, other autoimmune diseases, pregnancy or lactation. Clinical symptoms, serum thyroxine and TRAb, thyroid ultrasound, and orbital computed tomography formed the basis for the diagnoses. Blood from progressor patients was drawn when they were first diagnosed with hyperthyroidism, before any ophthalmopathy symptoms appeared. Ficoll-Paque density gradient centrifugation was used to isolate PBMCs from around 10 ml of fresh peripheral blood. Progressor patients were defined as those initially diagnosed with Graves' hyperthyroidism in whom ophthalmopathy developed during follow-up. Trizol reagent was used to extract total RNA, and RNA quality was then checked on an Agilent 2100 Bioanalyzer.

Amplification of TCR beta CDR3 regions was carried out from RNA transcripts. The first round of RT-PCR for the TCR CDR3 was performed with the HTBI primer set and the Qiagen OneStep RT-PCR kit. The libraries were constructed in a second round of multiplex PCR and then size-selected and purified. The libraries were sequenced on an Illumina HiSeq2000 using paired-end 100 bp reads. Regarding the original processing steps: SOAPnuke was used to process the raw data, with reads discarded if the reads contained adapters or uncalled bases, had a mean Phred below 15, or lacked an exact constant-primer or identifier match. COPE v1.2.5 was used to merge the high-quality paired reads, and each unique nucleotide sequence was defined as a clonotype. Clonotypes were aligned to IMGT TRBV, TRBD and TRBJ reference segments using MiTCR v1.1. Only V-J combinations with frequency above 0.0001, covering 99.2% of repertoires, were analysed. The TCS score was defined as F50 (clonal expansion) divided by E x V (chaos), with BLOSUM62-based TCRdist calculated between CDR3 peptides within each V-J. Welch's t-statistics and random forest reduced 514 V-J features to 10 to 15, which were used in a naive Bayes classifier (R e1071). TCRdb trimmed the raw reads at Q25, called clones with MiXCR and kept productive beta chains. Records with the same CDR3 protein are collapsed into one entry carrying the most frequent genes and DNA. None of the V and J calls come from the authors' own analysis; TCRdb made them. A total of some 600,000 distinct CDR3 sequences appear in this sample, 14% of them only once. The ten largest clonotypes hold about 5.8% of the sample.

From the cysteine through the phenylalanine, the CDR3 covers 13 amino acids. Of the read, only the CDR3 DNA is kept; its 39 bases are in frame from base 1. The germline V gene encodes CDR1 SNHLY and CDR2 FYNNEI. V sheds 1 base and J sheds 7 bases, leaving 8 bases between their ends. The V and J segments used are TRBV2 and TRBJ1-5, with no confidently assigned D gene. The TCR sequence derives from a woman in her twenties or thirties with Graves' hyperthyroidism that later progressed to Graves' ophthalmopathy. Sequencing was carried out using blood. The CDR3 here reads CASSEVSSQPQHF. The nucleotide sequence reads TGTGCCAGCAGTGAAGTATCCAGCCAGCCCCAGCATTTT.